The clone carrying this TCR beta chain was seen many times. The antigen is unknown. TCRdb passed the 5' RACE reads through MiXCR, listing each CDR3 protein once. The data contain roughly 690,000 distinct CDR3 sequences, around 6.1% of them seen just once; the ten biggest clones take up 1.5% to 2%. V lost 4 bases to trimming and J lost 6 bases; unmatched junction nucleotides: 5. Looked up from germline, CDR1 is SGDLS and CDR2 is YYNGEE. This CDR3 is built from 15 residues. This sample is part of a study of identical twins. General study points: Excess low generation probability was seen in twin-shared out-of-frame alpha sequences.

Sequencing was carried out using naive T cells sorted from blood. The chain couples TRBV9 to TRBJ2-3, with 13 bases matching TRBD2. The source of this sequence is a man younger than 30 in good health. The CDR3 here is CASSPTSGRVDTQYF. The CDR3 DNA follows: TGTGCCAGCAGCCCAACTAGCGGGAGGGTTGATACGCAGTATTTT.